This is a list of T cell receptor beta chains from one sample in a study of T-cell reconstitution after alpha-beta-depleted transplantation in children. TCRdb processed the PCR reads anew with MiXCR; each CDR3 protein has one entry. The sample lists more than 200,000 distinct CDR3 sequences, roughly a quarter seen once, with about 2.6% in the top ten. Specimen: PBMCs, collected before TCRalphabeta/CD19-depleted stem cell transplant. The receptors derive from a girl aged 2-10 years with Fanconi anemia, due to receive a stem cell transplant. Both conserved end residues are part of each CDR3. D genes are given only for firm matches. A clone size is listed for some rows: how often the clone was seen (once, few, many), or a class if it is expanded.

J gene: TRBJ1-3
clone size: many
V gene: TRBV6-1
D gene: NA
CDR3 DNA: TGTGCCAGCAGCTCCCCTTGGGGGAAACCCTCTGGAAACACCATATATTTT
CDR3 protein: CASSSPWGKPSGNTIYF

J gene: TRBJ2-2
clone size: many
V gene: TRBV6-4
D gene: TRBD1
CDR3 DNA: TGTGCCAGCAGAACCGGGACAGGGTCGGGCACCGGGGAGCTGTTTTTT
CDR3 protein: CASRTGTGSGTGELFF

J gene: TRBJ2-5
clone size: few
V gene: TRBV12-3/TRBV12-4
D gene: NA
CDR3 DNA: TGTGCCAGCAGACCCACCCGACACCGACAATGGACCCAGTACTTC
CDR3 protein: CASRPTRHRQWTQYF

J gene: TRBJ2-1
clone size: many
V gene: TRBV15
D gene: NA
CDR3 DNA: TGTGCCACCAGCTACTCCTACAATGAGCAGTTCTTC
CDR3 protein: CATSYSYNEQFF

J gene: TRBJ2-5
clone size: many
V gene: TRBV29-1
D gene: NA
CDR3 DNA: TGCAGCGGACTAGGACACATCGAGGTCAAGACCCAGTACTTC
CDR3 protein: CSGLGHIEVKTQYF

J gene: TRBJ1-4
clone size: many
V gene: TRBV5-5
D gene: TRBD1
CDR3 DNA: TGTGCCAGCAGCTTGACGGGACAGATAGGAAAACTGTTTTTT
CDR3 protein: CASSLTGQIGKLFF

J gene: TRBJ2-5
clone size: NA
V gene: TRBV2
D gene: TRBD2
CDR3 DNA: TGTGCCAGCAGCCGGACTAGCGGACGCCAAGAGACCCAGTACTTC
CDR3 protein: CASSRTSGRQETQYF

J gene: TRBJ2-7
clone size: NA
V gene: TRBV20-1
D gene: TRBD2
CDR3 DNA: TGCAGTGCTACCGGACTAGCGGGGCCCCTCGAGCAGTACTTC
CDR3 protein: CSATGLAGPLEQYF

J gene: TRBJ1-5
clone size: NA
V gene: TRBV20-1
D gene: NA
CDR3 DNA: TGCAGTGCTAGTGGCACCCTCTTGCAGCCCCAGCATTTT
CDR3 protein: CSASGTLLQPQHF

J gene: TRBJ2-1
clone size: NA
V gene: TRBV20-1
D gene: NA
CDR3 DNA: TGCAGTGCTTGGGACTTGAGCTCCTACAATGAGCAGTTCTTC
CDR3 protein: CSAWDLSSYNEQFF

J gene: TRBJ2-7
clone size: NA
V gene: TRBV5-5
D gene: NA
CDR3 DNA: TGTGCCAGCAGCCCCGGACCCCTCCTGGGTTACGAGCAGTACTTC
CDR3 protein: CASSPGPLLGYEQYF

J gene: TRBJ2-7
clone size: many
V gene: TRBV11-2
D gene: NA
CDR3 DNA: TGTGCCAGCAGCTTAGAGGCGGAGTCCTCCTACGAGCAGTACTTC
CDR3 protein: CASSLEAESSYEQYF

J gene: TRBJ2-7
clone size: NA
V gene: TRBV28
D gene: NA
CDR3 DNA: TGTGCCAGCAGTTTAGCCCGTCCGACCTACGAGCAGTACTTC
CDR3 protein: CASSLARPTYEQYF

J gene: TRBJ2-7
clone size: NA
V gene: TRBV29-1
D gene: TRBD2
CDR3 DNA: TGCAGCGTCAGACTAGCGGGGGCCTACGAGCAGTACTTC
CDR3 protein: CSVRLAGAYEQYF

J gene: TRBJ2-7
clone size: NA
V gene: TRBV11-2
D gene: TRBD1
CDR3 DNA: TGTGCCAGCAGCTTTTTCAGGGGGTCAGGCTACGAGCAGTACTTC
CDR3 protein: CASSFFRGSGYEQYF

J gene: TRBJ2-3
clone size: NA
V gene: TRBV4-1
D gene: NA
CDR3 DNA: TGCGCCAGCAGCCATAGCTATTACACAGATACGCAGTATTTT
CDR3 protein: CASSHSYYTDTQYF

J gene: TRBJ2-7
clone size: many
V gene: TRBV15
D gene: NA
CDR3 DNA: TGTGCCACCAGCAGCCTTCCATCCTACGAGCAGTACTTC
CDR3 protein: CATSSLPSYEQYF

J gene: TRBJ1-5
clone size: few
V gene: TRBV12-3/TRBV12-4
D gene: TRBD1
CDR3 DNA: TGTGCCAGCAGGACGACAGGGAGCAATCAGCCCCAGCATTTT
CDR3 protein: CASRTTGSNQPQHF

J gene: TRBJ2-3
clone size: many
V gene: TRBV6-1
D gene: TRBD2
CDR3 DNA: TGTGCCAGCAGGAAACTAGCGGGGGCATACACAGATACGCAGTATTTT
CDR3 protein: CASRKLAGAYTDTQYF

J gene: TRBJ2-2
clone size: NA
V gene: TRBV12-3/TRBV12-4
D gene: NA
CDR3 DNA: TGTGCCAGCAGAGGACAGCCGAACACCGGGGAGCTGTTTTTT
CDR3 protein: CASRGQPNTGELFF

J gene: TRBJ2-1
clone size: few
V gene: TRBV21-1
D gene: NA
CDR3 DNA: TGTGCCAGCAGCAAGATGGGGGATGAGCAGTTCTTC
CDR3 protein: CASSKMGDEQFF

J gene: TRBJ2-5
clone size: NA
V gene: TRBV6-5
D gene: NA
CDR3 DNA: TGTGCCAGCAGTTTCGGACATAGCCAAGAGACCCAGTACTTC
CDR3 protein: CASSFGHSQETQYF

J gene: TRBJ2-3
clone size: NA
V gene: TRBV4-2
D gene: NA
CDR3 DNA: TGTGCCAGCAGCCAAGATCGTGTTAGCGCAGATACGCAGTATTTT
CDR3 protein: CASSQDRVSADTQYF

J gene: TRBJ2-7
clone size: many
V gene: TRBV20-1
D gene: NA
CDR3 DNA: TGCAGTGTTCCGGACAACCCCTACGAGCAGTACTTC
CDR3 protein: CSVPDNPYEQYF

J gene: TRBJ2-1
clone size: NA
V gene: TRBV27
D gene: NA
CDR3 DNA: TGTGCCAGTGCAGGCCAATCCTACAATGAGCAGTTCTTC
CDR3 protein: CASAGQSYNEQFF

J gene: TRBJ2-1
clone size: few
V gene: TRBV9
D gene: TRBD1
CDR3 DNA: TGTGCCAGCAGCGCTGGGGGACAGGGGATAATCAATGAGCAGTTCTTC
CDR3 protein: CASSAGGQGIINEQFF

J gene: TRBJ2-5
clone size: many
V gene: TRBV6-2/TRBV6-3
D gene: TRBD2
CDR3 DNA: TGTGCCAGCAGTTACTCGCGACTAGCGGGAGGAATCGAGACCCAGTACTTC
CDR3 protein: CASSYSRLAGGIETQYF

J gene: TRBJ2-2
clone size: many
V gene: TRBV13
D gene: TRBD1
CDR3 DNA: TGTGCCAGCAGTTTACGGGGACAGTTCACCGGGGAGCTGTTTTTT
CDR3 protein: CASSLRGQFTGELFF

J gene: TRBJ2-5
clone size: many
V gene: TRBV27
D gene: NA
CDR3 DNA: TGTGCCAGCCGCCGGGACACTGAAGAGACCCAGTACTTC
CDR3 protein: CASRRDTEETQYF

J gene: TRBJ2-6
clone size: many
V gene: TRBV6-5
D gene: NA
CDR3 DNA: TGTGCCAGCAGACGCTACTCTGGGGCCAACGTCCTGACTTTC
CDR3 protein: CASRRYSGANVLTF

J gene: TRBJ1-2
clone size: few
V gene: TRBV6-5
D gene: NA
CDR3 DNA: TGTGCCAGCAGCTACGGCGGGGTTTATGGCTACACCTTC
CDR3 protein: CASSYGGVYGYTF